These 30 T cell receptor beta chains share one sample of origin, sequenced in a study of cytomegalovirus exposure and HLA in healthy donors. 60 Vbeta and 13 Jbeta primers were used in PCR. Repertoires were generated with immunoSEQ multiplex PCR, while TCRdb's copy carries only in-frame clones and drops some. The sample carries fewer than 250,000 clones, roughly 75% recorded once. The sequenced material came from PBMCs. Every receptor here comes from a woman between 25 and 40 years old in good health and CMV-seronegative.

The V gene is TRBV15, the J gene TRBJ1-4, with D possibly being TRBD1 (6 bases). The length of the CDR3 is 17 residues. Germline-derived CDR1 and CDR2 are LNHNV and YYDKDF (reference sequence). The ends were cut back, 1 base at V and 3 bases at J, with 15 bases in the middle. CDR3 bases: TGTGCCACCAGCAGAGTTATACCCGGGACACCTAATGAAAAACTGTTTTTT. Its translation: CATSRVIPGTPNEKLFF. Based on the CDR3 plus reference TRBV15 and TRBJ1-4, the full variable domain is DAMVIQNPRYQVTQFGKPVTLSCSQTLNHNVMYWYQQKSSQAPKLLFHYYDKDFNNEADTPDNFQSRRPNTSFCFLDIRSPGLGDTAMYLCATSRVIPGTPNEKLFFGSGTQLSVL.

The chain combines TRBV19 with TRBJ1-2; D is uncertain. Per germline, CDR1 LNHDA and CDR2 SQIVND (reference sequence). The CDR3 has 14 amino acids. Trimming removed 1 base at V and 9 bases at J, with 15 bases between. CDR3 nucleotides: TGTGCCAGTAGTATAGTCGCGCCCGCGTATAGCTACACCTTC. Translation: CASSIVAPAYSYTF.

The chain joins TRBV5-4 to TRBJ2-4, with TRBD1 matching 10 bases. V lost 4 bases, J lost 15 bases, and 13 bases stayed unmatched. CDR1 and CDR2 (germline): SGHNT, YYREEE (reference sequence). The CDR3 totals 14 residues. The CDR3 nucleotides read TGTGCCAGCAGCCCATGGCCGGGACAGGGGACGCGGTACTTC. Residues: CASSPWPGQGTRYF.

This chain uses TRBV6-5 with TRBJ2-5; 7 nucleotides agree with TRBD1. The CDR3 contains 13 residues. The germline CDR1 and CDR2 sequences are MNHEY and SVGAGI. J was trimmed by 5 bases and V by 10 bases; bases with no gene match: 10. The CDR3 sequence: CATSDRVIETQYF. The CDR3, as DNA: TGTGCCACCTCCGACAGGGTGATCGAGACCCAGTACTTC.

The V gene is TRBV27, the J gene TRBJ1-5, with 7 bases aligning to TRBD1. Germline-derived CDR1 and CDR2 are MNHEY and SMNVEV (reference sequence). The CDR3 length is 14 residues. V lost 6 bases to trimming and J lost 4 bases; unmatched junction nucleotides: 6. The CDR3 protein is CASRPGTENQPQHF. In nucleotides, the CDR3 is TGTGCCAGCAGACCCGGGACAGAGAATCAGCCCCAGCATTTT.

This clone has more than one count but fewer than ten. The chain uses TRBV19 and TRBJ2-1; D perhaps matches TRBD1 (5 bases). V lost 3 bases, J lost 5 bases, and 8 bases lay in between. Germline lookup yields CDR1 LNHDA and CDR2 SQIVND (reference sequence). The CDR3 consists of 13 residues. The CDR3 nucleotides read TGTGCCAGTAGTATCTCCAGGGACAATGAGCAGTTCTTC. Translation: CASSISRDNEQFF.

DNA of the CDR3: TGTGCCAGCAGTGATCTTGGCAGCCCAGCGCCCTCTGGGGCCAACGTCCTGACTTTC. Translating gives CASSDLGSPAPSGANVLTF. The chain combines TRBV2 with TRBJ2-6; D not certain. Germline V lookup: CDR1 SNHLY, CDR2 FYNNEI. CDR3 length equals 19 residues. Trimming shortened V by 3 bases and J by 0 bases, and 18 bases separated the two germline ends. Full variable domain (outside the CDR3, taken from reference TRBV2 and TRBJ2-6): EPEVTQTPSHQVTQMGQEVILRCVPISNHLYFYWYRQILGQKVEFLVSFYNNEISEKSEIFDDQFSVERPDGSNFTLKIRSTKLEDSAMYFCASSDLGSPAPSGANVLTFGAGSRLTVL.

Notes on this clone: Other DNA variants within this sample encode the same CDR3. This chain uses TRBV6-5 with TRBJ2-7; D is perhaps TRBD1 (6 bases). The CDR3 length is 11 residues. V was shortened by 6 bases and J by 3 bases, with 6 bases between the two germline ends. The germline CDR1 and CDR2 sequences are MNHEY and SVGAGI. In DNA, the CDR3 is TGTGCCAGCAGAGGGGGCTACGAGCAGTACTTC. Its translation: CASRGGYEQYF.

This clone has just a few counts. The junction departs from germline at one end; a sequencing error may be responsible. The chain uses TRBV7-3 and TRBJ2-1; D gene ambiguous. The germline V gene encodes CDR1 SGHTA and CDR2 FQGTGA. The CDR3 contains 18 residues. The CDR3 DNA reads TGTGCCATCAGCTTAGCCCCCCGACTGGCGAGCTCCTACAATGAGCAGTTCTTC. Translating gives CAISLAPRLASSYNEQFF.

This clone was seen a few times. The rearrangement joins TRBV5-1 to TRBJ1-1; D is unclear. The CDR3 extends over 13 amino acids. Trimming stripped 9 bases from V and 1 base from J, with 13 bases between. Germline V gene sequence: CDR1 SGHRS, CDR2 YFSETQ. This CDR3 reads CATQAEGNTEAFF. The DNA of the CDR3 is TGCGCCACCCAAGCGGAGGGGAACACTGAAGCTTTCTTT.

This clone was seen more than once but under ten times. The rearrangement uses TRBV9 and TRBJ2-3; TRBD2 matches 7 bases. Germline V lookup: CDR1 SGDLS, CDR2 YYNGEE. This CDR3 is 15 amino acids long. V trimming: 5 bases; J trimming: 5 bases; junction bases outside the gene matches: 11. DNA for the CDR3: TGTGCCAGCAGGCGTAGTAGCGGGTTAGGAGATACGCAGTATTTT. This encodes CASRRSSGLGDTQYF.

This clone was observed a single time. The chain carries TRBV7-3 and TRBJ1-6; D remains unclear. Germline CDR1 and CDR2: SGHTA and FQGTGA. The CDR3 is made up of 14 amino acids. Trimming shortened V by 2 bases and J by 5 bases, and 7 bases separated the two germline ends. The CDR3 DNA is TGTGCCAGCAGCTTATTAGCTGATAATTCACCCCTCCACTTT. Its protein product is CASSLLADNSPLHF.

This clone occurred a few times. V is TRBV11-3 and J is TRBJ1-6; TRBD1 matches 10 bases. CDR3 length: 17 residues. Germline V CDR1 and CDR2: SGHNT, YENEEA. Trimming cost V 5 bases and J 10 bases; bases outside gene matches: 14. CDR3 DNA sequence: TGTGCCAGCAGCCCCCGTCCCGGGACAGGGGATGGATCACCCCTCCACTTT. Translation gives CASSPRPGTGDGSPLHF.

This rearrangement joins TRBV25-1 to TRBJ2-5, with D possibly being TRBD1 (5 bases). Deletions cut 2 bases from V and 5 bases from J, with 18 bases between. CDR1 MGHDK and CDR2 SYGVNS come from the germline V gene. The CDR3 has 16 residues. CDR3 amino acids: CASSEHPPRGYETQYF. Written as DNA, the CDR3 is TGTGCCAGCAGTGAACACCCTCCTAGGGGCTATGAGACCCAGTACTTC.

The chain couples TRBV5-4 to TRBJ2-7; 11 bases match TRBD1. This CDR3 spans 16 amino acids. Germline V gene sequence: CDR1 SGHNT, CDR2 YYREEE (reference sequence). After removal of 0 bases from V and 2 bases from J, the junction contained 4 bases not matched to a gene. The chain's CDR3 is CASSLGGTGGPYEQYF. The CDR3 coding sequence is TGTGCCAGCAGCTTGGGTGGGACAGGGGGACCCTACGAGCAGTACTTC.

The genes are TRBV7-9 and TRBJ2-7, with 7 bases fitting TRBD1. CDR3 length: 14 residues. CDR1 and CDR2 from the germline V gene are SEHNR and FQNEAQ (reference sequence). The V gene end was trimmed by 4 bases and the J gene end by 2 bases; junction bases not matched to a gene: 5. CDR3 sequence: CASSSRDRAYEQYF. The CDR3 DNA is TGTGCCAGCAGCTCCCGGGACAGAGCCTACGAGCAGTACTTC.

The chain carries TRBV7-9 and TRBJ2-4, with 7 nucleotides matching TRBD1. Losses at the gene ends were 1 base for V and 3 bases for J; bases not matched to a gene: 6. The CDR3 is 16 amino acids. Germline V CDR1 and CDR2: SEHNR, FQNEAQ (reference sequence). CDR3 in amino acids: CASSLVGQSYKNIQYF. The DNA for the CDR3 is TGTGCCAGCAGCTTAGTGGGACAGAGCTACAAAAACATTCAGTACTTC.

As for this clone: The junction shows a germline mismatch at one end, possibly a read error. The chain couples TRBV27 to TRBJ2-1; 15 bases line up with TRBD2. The germline gives CDR1 MNHEY, CDR2 SMNVEV (reference sequence). This CDR3 has 17 residues. DNA for the CDR3: TGTGTCAGCAGTTTATCCGGACTAGCGGGGGGGAGTGTAGAGCAGTTCTTC. Protein sequence: CVSSLSGLAGGSVEQFF.

Notes on this clone: The junction shows a germline mismatch at one end, possibly a read error. The chain employs TRBV15 and TRBJ1-5, with no clear D. Per germline, CDR1 LNHNV and CDR2 YYDKDF (reference sequence). The CDR3 is made up of 17 amino acids. The CDR3 region has the DNA TGTGTCACCAGCAGAGATTTTGGCAGTACTAGCAATCAGCCCCAGCATTTT. Its protein is CVTSRDFGSTSNQPQHF.

The rearrangement uses TRBV19 and TRBJ2-3; 8 bases line up with TRBD1. V trimming: 6 bases; J trimming: 6 bases; junction bases outside the gene matches: 17. There are 17 residues in the CDR3. Germline V gives CDR1 LNHDA, CDR2 SQIVND (reference sequence). The CDR3 sequence is CASSGPDRGGLSDTQYF. DNA for the CDR3: TGTGCCAGTAGCGGCCCCGACAGGGGAGGTTTATCGGATACGCAGTATTTT.

The V and J genes are TRBV5-5 and TRBJ1-2; D ambiguous. CDR1 is SGHKS and CDR2 is YYEKEE in the germline V gene (reference sequence). Trimming left V 0 bases short and J 4 bases short, with 7 bases between. There are 13 residues in the CDR3. CDR3 region: CASSLGAGYGYTF. The CDR3 nucleotides read TGTGCCAGCAGCTTGGGGGCGGGCTATGGCTACACCTTC.

This clone was observed at least ten times. The rearrangement joins TRBV2 to TRBJ2-7, with no clear D. Trimming removed 5 bases at V and 2 bases at J, with 7 bases between. Germline V CDR1 and CDR2: SNHLY, FYNNEI. CDR3 length equals 12 residues. In nucleotides, the CDR3 is TGTGCCAGCAGTTTTAGTGCCTACGAGCAGTACTTC. Translated, it gives CASSFSAYEQYF.

The V call is TRBV4-1, the J call TRBJ1-5, with a tentative D call TRBD1 (6 bases). The length of the CDR3 is 15 residues. The V end lost 2 bases, the J end lost 6 bases, and 14 bases lay between the germline ends. Germline values: CDR1 MGHRA, CDR2 YSYEKL. The CDR3 DNA follows: TGCGCCAGCAGCCAACGGGCGGGGGGGCTTCAGCCCCAGCATTTT. The encoded protein is CASSQRAGGLQPQHF.

The chain links TRBV2 to TRBJ2-2; 8 bases agree with TRBD2. The length of the CDR3 is 17 residues. Germline V gives CDR1 SNHLY, CDR2 FYNNEI. V lost 6 bases and J lost 4; bases outside the gene matches: 13. The CDR3 DNA follows: TGTGCCAGCAGGTTTCCTGTTAGCGGGGCGTCCACCGGGGAGCTGTTTTTT. Translation gives CASRFPVSGASTGELFF.

The chain combines TRBV25-1 with TRBJ2-5; no clear D. The CDR3 loop spans 12 amino acids. Per the germline V gene, CDR1 is MGHDK and CDR2 is SYGVNS. V gave up 0 bases and J gave up 4 bases, with 3 bases separating them. The CDR3 here is CASSEYGETQYF. DNA of the CDR3: TGTGCCAGCAGTGAATACGGAGAGACCCAGTACTTC.

V usage is TRBV2 and J usage is TRBJ2-7; D is perhaps TRBD2 (6 bases). Trimming shortened V by 6 bases and J by 0 bases, and 6 bases separated the two germline ends. Germline V CDR1 and CDR2: SNHLY, FYNNEI. CDR3 length: 12 amino acids. The CDR3 bases are TGTGCCAGCAGGGGACTCTCCTACGAGCAGTACTTC. Translation gives CASRGLSYEQYF.

The rearrangement uses TRBV2 and TRBJ1-1, with D tentatively TRBD1 (6 bases). The CDR3 sequence is 12 residues long. Per germline, CDR1 SNHLY and CDR2 FYNNEI. The germline V and J ends were trimmed by 4 bases and 12 bases, with 15 bases remaining between them. As DNA, the CDR3 is TGTGCCAGCAGTGGGGGTGGGACACTGACTTTCTTT. This gives the protein CASSGGGTLTFF.

The chain links TRBV5-6 to TRBJ2-7; TRBD1 matches at 10 bases. The V segment lost 3 bases and the J segment 2 bases; nucleotides outside the gene matches: 2. Germline V CDR1 and CDR2: SGHDT, YYEEEE. The length of the CDR3 is 14 residues. In DNA form, the CDR3 reads TGTGCCAGCAGCTCCGGGACAGGGGCCTACGAGCAGTACTTC. Its protein product is CASSSGTGAYEQYF.

The chain couples TRBV5-1 to TRBJ2-3, with 8 positions matching TRBD1. Germline V lookup: CDR1 SGHRS, CDR2 YFSETQ. The V gene end was trimmed by 4 bases and the J gene end by 4 bases; junction bases not matched to a gene: 8. CDR3 length equals 15 residues. Here the CDR3 reads CASSPRQGRADTQYF. The DNA of the CDR3 is TGCGCCAGCAGCCCACGACAGGGGCGGGCAGATACGCAGTATTTT. Combining the CDR3 with reference TRBV5-1 and TRBJ2-3 gives the whole variable domain KAGVTQTPRYLIKTRGQQVTLSCSPISGHRSVSWYQQTPGQGLQFLFEYFSETQRNKGNFPGRFSGRQFSNSRSEMNVSTLELGDSALYLCASSPRQGRADTQYFGPGTRLTVL.

V and J are TRBV2 and TRBJ1-4; 7 nucleotides line up with TRBD1. From germline, CDR1 is SNHLY and CDR2 FYNNEI. Trimming cost V 1 base and J 4 bases; bases outside gene matches: 3. This CDR3 spans 15 amino acids. The DNA for the CDR3 is TGTGCCAGCAGTGAAGAACAGGGGAATAATGAAAAACTGTTTTTT. Translated, it gives CASSEEQGNNEKLFF.